This entry describes one TCR beta chain. Its specificity is unknown. The length of the CDR3 is 13 residues. Per germline, CDR1 MNHEY and CDR2 SMNVEV (reference sequence). The germline V and J ends were trimmed by 5 bases and 8 bases, with 15 bases remaining between them. Libraries of TCR beta came from iRepertoire HTBI primers plus Arm-PCR of CDR3 regions. MiXCR was run by TCRdb on the multiplex PCR reads, yielding one entry per CDR3 protein. The sample carries approximately 560,000 distinct CDR3 sequences, about 16% recorded once. These data originate in a study of regulatory T cells in long-lasting Graves disease. The time point: newly diagnosed GD, antithyroid drugs for less than 3 months. After RNA was extracted from PBMCs, the TCR library was made from it. Points from the study as a whole: Favoring TRBV28, TRBJ1-2 and TRBJ2-5 was a feature seen in persistent disease.

The same sample was also studied in work on T cells in Graves' hyperthyroidism and ophthalmopathy. According to that study: Together with thyroid ultrasound, orbital computed tomography, serum thyroxine and TRAb, clinical symptoms were used for diagnoses. Researchers found most expanded thyroid clonotypes above 0.001 in blood as well. The model predicted ophthalmopathy a median roughly 6.5 months before onset.

The gene calls are TRBV27 and TRBJ1-1; D remains unclear. This sample comprised peripheral blood mononuclear cells (PBMCs), obtained at new diagnosis, from a patient treated with antithyroid drugs. This clonotype was sampled from a man between 18 and 29 years old with Graves disease. CDR3 nucleotides: TGTGCCAGCAGTCCTGTGACCTCTAGCGAAGCTTTCTTT. Protein product: CASSPVTSSEAFF.